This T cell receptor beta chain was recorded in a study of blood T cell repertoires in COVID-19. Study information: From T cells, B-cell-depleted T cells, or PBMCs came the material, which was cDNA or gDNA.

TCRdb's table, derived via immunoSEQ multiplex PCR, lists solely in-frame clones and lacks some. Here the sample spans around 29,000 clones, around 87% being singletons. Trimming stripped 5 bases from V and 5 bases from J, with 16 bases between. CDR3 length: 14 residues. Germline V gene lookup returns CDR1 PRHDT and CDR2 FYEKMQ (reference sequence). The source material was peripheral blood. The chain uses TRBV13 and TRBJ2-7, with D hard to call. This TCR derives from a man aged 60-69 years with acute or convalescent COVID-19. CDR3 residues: CASSKPPESHEQYF. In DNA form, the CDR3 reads TGTGCCAGCAGCAAACCTCCGGAGAGTCACGAGCAGTACTTC.